This T cell receptor (beta chain) was identified during a study of beta chain features in type 1 diabetes. As regards this clone: The antigen is undetermined.

Study results and caveats: For type 1 diabetes patients, VDJ junctions showed fewer insertions and more deletions.

Investigators reverse transcribed all isolated RNA, so they sequenced expressed TCRB transcripts. Repertoires were generated with immunoSEQ multiplex PCR, while TCRdb's copy carries only in-frame clones and drops some. The sample consists of 150,000 to 190,000 clones, around 10% of them appearing once. Naive, central memory, regulatory and stem cell-like memory cells within the CD4+ compartment were sorted using CD45RO/CCR7/CD25/CD127/CD95/CD27. Per the germline V gene, CDR1 is SQVTM and CDR2 is ANQGSEA. V dropped 4 bases and J dropped 6 bases, with 9 bases sitting between them. The CDR3 has 11 residues.

This receptor was taken from a man younger than 30 in good health. The chain joins TRBV29-1 to TRBJ1-1; D uncertain. The material sequenced was central memory CD4+ T cells from blood. Here the CDR3 reads CSVASRSEAFF. CDR3 in DNA: TGCAGCGTTGCTTCCCGTTCTGAAGCTTTCTTT.